The 24 T cell receptor beta chains below were found in one sample sequenced in a study of beta chain features in type 1 diabetes. Investigators reverse transcribed all isolated RNA, so they sequenced expressed TCRB transcripts. The repertoire was sequenced with immunoSEQ multiplex PCR; TCRdb's copy has only in-frame clones and lacks some. The table shows around 250,000 clones, with approximately 15% occurring only once. Antigens of these TCRs are unknown. Notes on the study in general: All four CD4+ subsets of Type 1 diabetes patients contained TCRB CDR3s that were moderately but significantly shorter.

The material sequenced was naive CD4+ T cells from blood. The origin of the receptors is a man younger than 40 with type 1 diabetes.

V usage is TRBV2 and J usage is TRBJ2-7, with 7 bases aligning to TRBD2. V shed 11 bases and J 3 bases; nucleotides not matched to a gene: 13. The CDR3 has 14 residues. The germline gives CDR1 SNHLY, CDR2 FYNNEI. The CDR3 protein is CACWLAGLIYEQYF. CDR3 DNA sequence: TGTGCCTGCTGGTTAGCGGGTTTGATCTACGAGCAGTACTTC. Based on the CDR3 plus reference TRBV2 and TRBJ2-7, the full variable domain is EPEVTQTPSHQVTQMGQEVILRCVPISNHLYFYWYRQILGQKVEFLVSFYNNEISEKSEIFDDQFSVERPDGSNFTLKIRSTKLEDSAMYFCACWLAGLIYEQYFGPGTRLTVT.

This clone was found a few times. The chain links TRBV6-5 to TRBJ2-7; 7 bases fit TRBD1. The germline CDR1 and CDR2 sequences are MNHEY and SVGAGI. CDR3 size: 15 residues. The ends lost 6 bases at V and 2 bases at J; junction bases unmatched: 10. This CDR3 reads CASSPTGVQTYEQYF. CDR3 nucleotides: TGTGCCAGCAGCCCAACAGGGGTGCAGACCTACGAGCAGTACTTC.

This clone turned up a few times. The J gene is TRBJ2-1, the V gene TRBV10-3; 9 nucleotides align to TRBD1. The ends lost 6 bases at V and 6 bases at J; junction bases unmatched: 6. Germline loops: CDR1 ENHRY, CDR2 SYGVKD. The CDR3 loop spans 14 amino acids. Written as DNA, the CDR3 is TGTGCCATCAGACAGGGGGCGTCGGGCAATGAGCAGTTCTTC. This gives the protein CAIRQGASGNEQFF.

This clone appeared a few times. J is TRBJ1-1 and V is TRBV7-9; D possibly corresponds to TRBD1 (5 bases). The germline CDR1 and CDR2 sequences are SEHNR and FQNEAQ (reference sequence). Trimming removed 10 bases at V and 5 bases at J, with 11 bases between. CDR3 length: 11 residues. The CDR3, as DNA: TGTGCCATCTCCGGGGGGACTGAAGCTTTCTTT. Translation: CAISGGTEAFF.

In this sample, this clone turned up a few times. The genes are TRBV5-6 and TRBJ2-7, with 7 bases lining up with TRBD2. The CDR3 has 15 amino acids. V lost 4 bases and J lost 0; bases outside the gene matches: 7. CDR1 and CDR2 (germline): SGHDT, YYEEEE. CDR3 residues: CASSTGLKVSYEQYF. In nucleotides, the CDR3 is TGTGCCAGCAGCACGGGACTAAAAGTCTCCTACGAGCAGTACTTC.

This clone was seen a handful of times. V and J are TRBV5-4 and TRBJ2-3, with a tentative D call TRBD1 (6 bases). Germline CDR1 is SGHNT and CDR2 is YYREEE (reference sequence). V lost 10 bases, J lost 0 bases, and 12 bases lay in between. This CDR3 region has 13 residues. CDR3 residues: CAEQGRSTDTQYF. The CDR3 DNA reads as TGTGCCGAACAGGGTCGGAGCACAGATACGCAGTATTTT.

This clone was found a few times. The chain combines TRBV5-4 with TRBJ2-2; 10 nucleotides line up with TRBD1. Losses at the gene ends were 9 bases for V and 6 bases for J; bases not matched to a gene: 11. Germline V CDR1 and CDR2: SGHNT, YYREEE (reference sequence). The CDR3 is 15 amino acids. The CDR3 region has the DNA TGTGCCACTACAAACCGGGACAGGGGTTCCGGGGAGCTGTTTTTT. It encodes CATTNRDRGSGELFF.

The rearrangement uses TRBV29-1 and TRBJ1-2; the D gene is possibly TRBD1 (6 bases). This CDR3 spans 13 amino acids. Trimming removed 1 base from V and 7 bases from J, with 13 bases in between. In germline, CDR1 is SQVTM, CDR2 ANQGSEA. The CDR3 bases are TGCAGCGTTGAAGGGGGGGGGCTCTTTGGCTACACCTTC. Protein: CSVEGGGLFGYTF.

This clone was counted a few times. The chain recombines TRBV2 with TRBJ2-7; possible D gene TRBD1, 6 bases. In germline, CDR1 is SNHLY, CDR2 FYNNEI. With 6 bases removed from V and 6 bases from J, the gap between germline ends came to 15 bases. There are 13 residues in the CDR3. The CDR3 loop is CASRRDTGGEQYF. The CDR3 DNA follows: TGTGCCAGCAGACGGGACACTGGAGGCGAGCAGTACTTC.

J is TRBJ1-5 and V is TRBV28; TRBD1 matches at 8 bases. Germline values: CDR1 MDHEN, CDR2 SYDVKM. This CDR3 has 15 residues. J lost 4 bases, V lost 6 bases, and 8 bases had no gene match. In DNA, the CDR3 is TGTGCCAGCAGAATCGGGACAGGTCGGAATCAGCCCCAGCATTTT. This sequence encodes CASRIGTGRNQPQHF.

This clone was observed a handful of times. J is TRBJ1-1 and V is TRBV18; no definite D call. V was trimmed by 3 bases and J by 4 bases, leaving 15 bases between them. Germline V lookup: CDR1 KGHSH, CDR2 LQKENI. This CDR3 is built from 15 residues. CDR3 amino acids: CASSPQEGRATEAFF. CDR3 DNA sequence: TGTGCCAGCTCACCTCAGGAAGGCAGAGCCACTGAAGCTTTCTTT.

The rearrangement joins TRBV28 to TRBJ2-1; no clear D. Per the germline V gene, CDR1 is MDHEN and CDR2 is SYDVKM. V lost 2 bases and J lost 6, with 11 bases in between. This CDR3 is built from 14 residues. CDR3 in DNA: TGTGCCAGCAGTTTAAGTTCTACCACCAATGAGCAGTTCTTC. It is translated as CASSLSSTTNEQFF.

This clone appeared a few times. The gene calls are TRBV6-5 and TRBJ2-7, with 10 bases aligning to TRBD1. The CDR3 has 14 amino acids. Trimming removed 8 bases from V and 6 bases from J; junction bases left unmatched: 10. Germline CDR1 is MNHEY and CDR2 is SVGAGI. CDR3 bases: TGTGCCAGCCGAGACACGGGACAGGGGCGCGAGCAGTACTTC. It translates to CASRDTGQGREQYF.

This clone appeared a few times. CDR3 sequence: CSAPGGQGTRTEAFF. DNA of the CDR3: TGCAGCGCCCCGGGGGGACAGGGAACTCGCACTGAAGCTTTCTTT. V gene TRBV29-1 combines with J gene TRBJ1-1; 9 nucleotides align to TRBD1. The CDR3 covers 15 residues. J gave up 4 bases and V 7 bases, and 13 bases lay outside the gene matches. Germline assignment: CDR1 SQVTM and CDR2 ANQGSEA. The variable domain in full, with the rest retrieved from reference TRBV29-1 and TRBJ1-1, is SAVISQKPSRDICQRGTSLTIQCQVDSQVTMMFWYRQQPGQSLTLIATANQGSEATYESGFVIDKFPISRPNLTFSTLTVSNMSPEDSSIYLCSAPGGQGTRTEAFFGQGTRLTVV.

This chain links TRBV30 with TRBJ1-4, with TRBD1 identical over 7 bases. Germline V gene lookup returns CDR1 GTSNPN and CDR2 SVGIG (reference sequence). J gave up 7 bases and V 2 bases, and 7 bases lay outside the gene matches. This CDR3 has 14 residues. The CDR3 region is CAWSRNRGGEKLFF. DNA for the CDR3: TGTGCCTGGAGTCGAAACAGGGGAGGTGAAAAACTGTTTTTT.

The V and J genes are TRBV25-1 and TRBJ1-1, with D possibly TRBD1 on 6 matching bases. Germline V CDR1 and CDR2: MGHDK, SYGVNS. The V end was cut by 8 bases, the J end by 10 bases, with 14 bases between. This CDR3 spans 11 amino acids. The CDR3 nucleotides read TGTGCCAGCGTTTCACAGGGAACAGCTTTCTTT. It codes for CASVSQGTAFF.

The chain joins TRBV18 to TRBJ1-2; the D is unclear. Trimming stripped 6 bases from V and 2 bases from J, with 10 bases between. The CDR3 has 13 amino acids. CDR1 KGHSH and CDR2 LQKENI come from the germline V gene. The CDR3 sequence: CASSLDGNYGYTF. DNA for the CDR3: TGTGCCAGCTCCCTCGACGGGAACTATGGCTACACCTTC.

This clone was seen only a few times. The V and J genes are TRBV11-1 and TRBJ1-2; 8 positions match TRBD1. The CDR3 spans 17 residues. V trimming: 5 bases; J trimming: 0 bases; junction bases outside the gene matches: 11. Germline CDR1 and CDR2: SGHAT and FQDESV (reference sequence). The CDR3: CASSLRTGSPTNYGYTF. The CDR3 DNA reads TGTGCCAGCAGCCTTCGGACAGGGAGCCCTACTAACTATGGCTACACCTTC.

This clone has a handful of counts. The genes are TRBV27 and TRBJ2-5; D unresolved. The length of the CDR3 is 11 residues. Trimming cost V 6 bases and J 5 bases, with 7 bases left between them. The germline gives CDR1 MNHEY, CDR2 SMNVEV (reference sequence). CDR3 residues: CASRAWETQYF. CDR3 bases: TGTGCCAGCAGAGCTTGGGAGACCCAGTACTTC.

This rearrangement joins TRBV28 to TRBJ2-1; D gene uncertain. Germline V CDR1 and CDR2: MDHEN, SYDVKM. This CDR3 is 13 amino acids long. Trimming cost V 7 bases and J 4 bases, with 11 bases left between them. CDR3 DNA sequence: TGTGCCAGCACAGGCAGGCTGTACAATGAGCAGTTCTTC. This sequence encodes CASTGRLYNEQFF.

The genes are TRBV19 and TRBJ2-6; possibly TRBD2 for D (6 bases). V gave up 8 bases and J gave up 13 bases, with 15 bases separating them. Germline assignment: CDR1 LNHDA and CDR2 SQIVND (reference sequence). This CDR3 has 12 amino acids. CDR3 sequence reads: CASGEARGVLTF. As DNA, the CDR3 is TGTGCCAGTGGGGAGGCTAGAGGGGTCCTGACTTTC.

The chain couples TRBV6-6 to TRBJ2-7, with a tentative D call TRBD2 (6 bases). The germline CDR1 and CDR2 sequences are MNHNY and SVGAGI (reference sequence). V lost 8 bases to trimming and J lost 2 bases, with 13 bases between them. This CDR3 has 13 residues. The CDR3 sequence: CASGGDLTYEQYF. The CDR3 bases are TGTGCCAGCGGAGGGGACTTAACCTACGAGCAGTACTTC.

This clone showed up just a few times. The chain is built from TRBV2 and TRBJ2-3; D is perhaps TRBD2 (6 bases). Between the trimmed V and J ends, which lost 11 bases and 4 bases, there was a span of 16 bases. The CDR3 is 13 residues long. Germline CDR1 is SNHLY and CDR2 is FYNNEI. The DNA of the CDR3 is TGTGCCCATAATAGCGGTTACGCAGATACGCAGTATTTT. As protein: CAHNSGYADTQYF.

The chain couples TRBV7-2 to TRBJ2-3; 7 bases are shared with TRBD1. V trimming: 5 bases; J trimming: 3 bases; junction bases outside the gene matches: 14. Per the germline V gene, CDR1 is SGHTA and CDR2 is FQGNSA. CDR3 length equals 17 residues. The CDR3 is CASSRVAGTVMTDTQYF. CDR3 coding DNA: TGTGCCAGCAGCCGCGTCGCAGGGACAGTCATGACAGATACGCAGTATTTT.